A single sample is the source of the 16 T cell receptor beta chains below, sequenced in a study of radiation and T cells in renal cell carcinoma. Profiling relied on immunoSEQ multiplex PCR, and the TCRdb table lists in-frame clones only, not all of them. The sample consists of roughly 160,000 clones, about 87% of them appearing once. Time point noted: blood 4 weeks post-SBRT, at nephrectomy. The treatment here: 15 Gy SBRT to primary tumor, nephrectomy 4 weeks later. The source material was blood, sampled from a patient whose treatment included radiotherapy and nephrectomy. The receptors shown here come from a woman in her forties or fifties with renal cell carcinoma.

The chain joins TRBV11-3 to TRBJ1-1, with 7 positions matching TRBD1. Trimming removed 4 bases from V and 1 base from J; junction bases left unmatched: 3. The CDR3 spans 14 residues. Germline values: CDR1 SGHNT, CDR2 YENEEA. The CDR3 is CASSSGGSNTEAFF. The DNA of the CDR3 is TGTGCCAGCAGCTCAGGGGGTTCGAACACTGAAGCTTTCTTT. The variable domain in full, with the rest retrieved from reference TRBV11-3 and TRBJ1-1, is EAGVVQSPRYKIIEKKQPVAFWCNPISGHNTLYWYLQNLGQGPELLIRYENEEAVDDSQLPKDRFSAERLKGVDSTLKIQPAELGDSAVYLCASSSGGSNTEAFFGQGTRLTVV.

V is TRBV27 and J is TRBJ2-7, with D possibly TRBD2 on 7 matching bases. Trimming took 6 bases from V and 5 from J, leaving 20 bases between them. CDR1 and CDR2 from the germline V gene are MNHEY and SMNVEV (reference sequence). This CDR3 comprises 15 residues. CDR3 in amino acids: CASRLTTGGQNEQYF. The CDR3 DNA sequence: TGTGCCAGCAGACTAACCACGGGGGGCCAGAACGAGCAGTACTTC.

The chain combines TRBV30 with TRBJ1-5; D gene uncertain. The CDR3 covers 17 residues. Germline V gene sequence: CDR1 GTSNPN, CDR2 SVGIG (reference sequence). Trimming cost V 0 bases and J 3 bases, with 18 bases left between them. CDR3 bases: TGTGCCTGGAGTGTAAGGTTGGGCAGCGCTTTCAATCAGCCCCAGCATTTT. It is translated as CAWSVRLGSAFNQPQHF.

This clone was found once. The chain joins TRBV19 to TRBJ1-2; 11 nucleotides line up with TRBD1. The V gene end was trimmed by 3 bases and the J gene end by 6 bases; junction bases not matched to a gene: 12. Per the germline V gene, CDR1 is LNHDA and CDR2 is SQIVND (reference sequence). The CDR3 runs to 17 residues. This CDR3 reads CASSILSGQGARDGYTF. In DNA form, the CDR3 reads TGTGCCAGTAGTATCCTCTCAGGACAGGGGGCACGAGATGGCTACACCTTC.

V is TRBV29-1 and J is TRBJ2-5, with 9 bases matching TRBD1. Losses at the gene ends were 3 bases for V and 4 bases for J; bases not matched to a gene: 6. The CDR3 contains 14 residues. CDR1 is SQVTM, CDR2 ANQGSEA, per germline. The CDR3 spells CSVEGTGRPETQYF. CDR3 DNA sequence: TGCAGCGTTGAGGGGACAGGGAGGCCAGAGACCCAGTACTTC.

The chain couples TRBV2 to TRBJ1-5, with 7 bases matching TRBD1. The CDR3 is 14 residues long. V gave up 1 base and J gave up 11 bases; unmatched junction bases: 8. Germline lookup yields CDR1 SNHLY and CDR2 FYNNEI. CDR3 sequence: CASSEGQGDGAQHF. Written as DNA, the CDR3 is TGTGCCAGCAGTGAAGGACAGGGAGATGGGGCCCAGCATTTT.

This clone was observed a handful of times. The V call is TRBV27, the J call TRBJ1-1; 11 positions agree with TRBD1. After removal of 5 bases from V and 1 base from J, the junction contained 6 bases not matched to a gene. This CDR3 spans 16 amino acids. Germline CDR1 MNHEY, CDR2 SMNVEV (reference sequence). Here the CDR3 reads CASSRRDRGRNTEAFF. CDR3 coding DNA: TGTGCCAGCAGTCGCCGGGACAGGGGGAGGAACACTGAAGCTTTCTTT.

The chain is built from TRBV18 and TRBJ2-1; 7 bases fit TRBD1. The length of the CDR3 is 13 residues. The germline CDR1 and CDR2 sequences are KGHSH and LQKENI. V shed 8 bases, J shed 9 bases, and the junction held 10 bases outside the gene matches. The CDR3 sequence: CASRQGRPGEQFF. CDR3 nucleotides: TGTGCCAGCAGACAGGGACGCCCGGGTGAGCAGTTCTTC.

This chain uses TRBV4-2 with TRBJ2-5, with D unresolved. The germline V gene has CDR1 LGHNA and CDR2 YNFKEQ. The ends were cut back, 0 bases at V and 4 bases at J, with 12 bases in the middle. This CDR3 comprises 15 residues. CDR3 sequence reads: CASSQDLATAETQYF. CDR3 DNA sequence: TGTGCCAGCAGCCAAGATCTGGCGACGGCAGAGACCCAGTACTTC.

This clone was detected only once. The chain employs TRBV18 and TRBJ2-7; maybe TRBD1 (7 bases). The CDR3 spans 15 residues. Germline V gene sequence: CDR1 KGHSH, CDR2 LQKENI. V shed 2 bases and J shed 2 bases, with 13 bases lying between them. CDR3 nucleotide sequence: TGTGCCAGCTCACCAAGCAGGGGGGATACCTACGAGCAGTACTTC. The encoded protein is CASSPSRGDTYEQYF.

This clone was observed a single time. CDR3 amino acids: CASSVAPQTQETQYF. CDR3 nucleotides: TGTGCCAGCAGCGTAGCTCCACAGACCCAAGAGACCCAGTACTTC. The genes are TRBV9 and TRBJ2-5; no clear D. The CDR3 length is 15 residues. Germline V gene lookup returns CDR1 SGDLS and CDR2 YYNGEE. The V end lost 0 bases, the J end lost 1 base, and 10 bases lay between the germline ends.

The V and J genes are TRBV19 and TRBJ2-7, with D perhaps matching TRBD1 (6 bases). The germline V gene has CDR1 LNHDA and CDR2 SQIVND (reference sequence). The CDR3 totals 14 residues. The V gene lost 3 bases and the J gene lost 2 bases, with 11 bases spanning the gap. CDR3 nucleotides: TGTGCCAGTAGTATCCGTCCAGGGGCCTACGAGCAGTACTTC. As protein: CASSIRPGAYEQYF.

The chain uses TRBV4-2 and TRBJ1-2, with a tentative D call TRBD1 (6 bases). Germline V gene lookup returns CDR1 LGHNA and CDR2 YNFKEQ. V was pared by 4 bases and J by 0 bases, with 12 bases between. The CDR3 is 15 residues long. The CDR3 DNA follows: TGTGCCAGCAGCCCAGAGGAGGGGGCTAACTATGGCTACACCTTC. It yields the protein CASSPEEGANYGYTF.

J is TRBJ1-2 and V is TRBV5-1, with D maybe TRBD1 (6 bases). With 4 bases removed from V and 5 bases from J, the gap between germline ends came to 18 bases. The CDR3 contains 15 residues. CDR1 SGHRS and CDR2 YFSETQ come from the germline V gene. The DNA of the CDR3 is TGCGCCAGCAGCCCTTCGGGGGCTCCACTTTATGGCTACACCTTC. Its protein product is CASSPSGAPLYGYTF.

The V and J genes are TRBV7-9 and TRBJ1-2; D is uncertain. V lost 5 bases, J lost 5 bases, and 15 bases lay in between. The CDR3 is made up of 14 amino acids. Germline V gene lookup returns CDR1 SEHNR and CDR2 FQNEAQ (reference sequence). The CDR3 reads CASSPLITPYGYTF. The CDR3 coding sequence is TGTGCCAGCAGCCCCCTTATTACACCTTATGGCTACACCTTC.

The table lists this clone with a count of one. CDR3 bases: TGTGCCAGCAGCGGGGGACTAGCCAATGAGCAGTTCTTC. It is translated as CASSGGLANEQFF. This chain joins TRBV9 and TRBJ2-1; 9 bases match TRBD2. After removal of 3 bases from V and 6 bases from J, the junction contained 1 base not matched to a gene. The germline V gene encodes CDR1 SGDLS and CDR2 YYNGEE. The CDR3 totals 13 residues.